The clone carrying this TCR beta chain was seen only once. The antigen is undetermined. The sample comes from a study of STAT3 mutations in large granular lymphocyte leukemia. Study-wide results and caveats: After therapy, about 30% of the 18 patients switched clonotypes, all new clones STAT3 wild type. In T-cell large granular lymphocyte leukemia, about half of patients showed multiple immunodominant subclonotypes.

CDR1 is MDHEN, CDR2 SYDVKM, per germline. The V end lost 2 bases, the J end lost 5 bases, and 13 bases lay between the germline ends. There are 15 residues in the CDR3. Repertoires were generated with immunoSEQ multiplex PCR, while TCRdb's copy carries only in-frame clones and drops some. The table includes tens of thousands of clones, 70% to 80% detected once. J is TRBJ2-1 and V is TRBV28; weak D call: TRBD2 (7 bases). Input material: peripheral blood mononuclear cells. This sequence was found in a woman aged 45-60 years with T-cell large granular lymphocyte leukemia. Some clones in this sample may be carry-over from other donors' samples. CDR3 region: CASSLGGARNNEQFF. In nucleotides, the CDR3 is TGTGCCAGCAGTTTAGGGGGGGCCAGGAACAATGAGCAGTTCTTC.